This is a list of T cell receptor beta chains from one sample in a study of blood T cell repertoires in COVID-19. Assay used: immunoSEQ multiplex PCR; TCRdb lists only in-frame clones, some missing. Among under 90,000 clones listed, roughly four fifths were seen once. Sequenced material: peripheral blood. These receptors were taken from an elderly man with acute or convalescent COVID-19. The CDR3 runs from the conserved cysteine through the conserved F or W. A D gene is named only where the DNA matches it firmly. A row's size may be missing; if present it is once, few, many or a size class.

j_call: TRBJ2-1
v_call: TRBV5-1
clone_size: -
d_call: TRBD1
cdr3_aa: CASSLVQGAGNEQFF
cdr3_nt: TGCGCCAGCAGCTTGGTACAGGGGGCGGGCAATGAGCAGTTCTTC

j_call: TRBJ1-3
v_call: TRBV4-3
clone_size: -
d_call: TRBD1
cdr3_aa: CASSQDGTGFSGNTIYF
cdr3_nt: TGCGCCAGCAGCCAAGATGGGACAGGTTTTAGTGGAAACACCATATATTTT

j_call: TRBJ2-5
v_call: TRBV6-2/TRBV6-3
clone_size: once
d_call: TRBD1
cdr3_aa: CASSFLQGAGETQYF
cdr3_nt: TGTGCCAGCAGTTTTCTACAGGGGGCAGGAGAGACCCAGTACTTC

j_call: TRBJ1-2
v_call: TRBV18
clone_size: -
d_call: -
cdr3_aa: CASSPGQDSYGYTF
cdr3_nt: TGTGCCAGCTCACCAGGCCAGGATTCCTATGGCTACACCTTC

j_call: TRBJ2-3
v_call: TRBV7-9
clone_size: -
d_call: TRBD2
cdr3_aa: CASSFLAGGTDTQYF
cdr3_nt: TGTGCCAGCAGCTTCCTAGCGGGAGGCACAGATACGCAGTATTTT

j_call: TRBJ2-7
v_call: TRBV24-1
clone_size: -
d_call: TRBD1
cdr3_aa: CATSDETGSYEQYF
cdr3_nt: TGTGCCACCAGTGACGAGACAGGGAGCTACGAGCAGTACTTC

j_call: TRBJ2-1
v_call: TRBV7-2
clone_size: -
d_call: TRBD2
cdr3_aa: CASSRTSGLPTVNEQFF
cdr3_nt: TGTGCCAGCAGCCGGACTAGCGGACTACCTACGGTCAATGAGCAGTTCTTC

j_call: TRBJ2-4
v_call: TRBV7-9
clone_size: -
d_call: TRBD1
cdr3_aa: CASSGLGTGEGLYF
cdr3_nt: TGTGCCAGCAGCGGTCTCGGGACAGGGGAAGGTCTGTACTTC

j_call: TRBJ1-2
v_call: TRBV6-1
clone_size: -
d_call: TRBD1
cdr3_aa: CASSETGTGDLATYGYTF
cdr3_nt: TGTGCCAGCAGTGAGACAGGGACAGGGGACCTTGCGACGTACGGCTACACCTTC

j_call: TRBJ2-3
v_call: TRBV7-2
clone_size: -
d_call: -
cdr3_aa: CASSTTSTDTQYF
cdr3_nt: TGTGCCAGCAGCACTACTAGCACAGATACGCAGTATTTT

j_call: TRBJ2-2
v_call: TRBV18
clone_size: once
d_call: -
cdr3_aa: CASSQQQNTGELFF
cdr3_nt: TGTGCCAGCTCGCAACAACAGAACACCGGGGAGCTGTTTTTT

j_call: TRBJ1-1
v_call: TRBV5-1
clone_size: -
d_call: TRBD1
cdr3_aa: CASSPSTGGRRRAFF
cdr3_nt: TGCGCCAGCAGCCCTTCCACAGGGGGCCGTAGGAGAGCTTTCTTT

j_call: TRBJ1-1
v_call: TRBV28
clone_size: -
d_call: TRBD1
cdr3_aa: CASSFRAGGYDTEAFF
cdr3_nt: TGTGCCAGCAGTTTCAGGGCAGGGGGATACGACACTGAAGCTTTCTTT

j_call: TRBJ1-6
v_call: TRBV6-6
clone_size: -
d_call: TRBD1
cdr3_aa: CASSYSGQGGSPLHF
cdr3_nt: TGTGCCAGCAGTTACTCGGGACAGGGGGGCTCACCCCTCCACTTT

j_call: TRBJ2-3
v_call: TRBV6-5
clone_size: few
d_call: -
cdr3_aa: CASSYQGPDTDTQYF
cdr3_nt: TGTGCCAGCAGTTACCAGGGGCCTGACACAGATACGCAGTATTTT

j_call: TRBJ1-5
v_call: TRBV6-5
clone_size: -
d_call: -
cdr3_aa: CASSPGGRNQPQHF
cdr3_nt: TGTGCCAGCAGCCCCGGGGGTCGGAATCAGCCCCAGCATTTT

j_call: TRBJ1-1
v_call: TRBV19
clone_size: many
d_call: TRBD1
cdr3_aa: CASSYTGVNTEAFF
cdr3_nt: TGTGCCAGTAGCTATACAGGGGTGAACACTGAAGCTTTCTTT

j_call: TRBJ1-2
v_call: TRBV2
clone_size: -
d_call: TRBD1
cdr3_aa: CASSTTGGGYGYTF
cdr3_nt: TGTGCCAGCAGCACGACAGGGGGCGGGTATGGCTACACCTTC

j_call: TRBJ2-1
v_call: TRBV15
clone_size: few
d_call: TRBD2
cdr3_aa: CATLAGERNEQFF
cdr3_nt: TGTGCCACTTTGGCGGGAGAGCGCAATGAGCAGTTCTTC

j_call: TRBJ2-1
v_call: TRBV7-2
clone_size: once
d_call: -
cdr3_aa: CASSLDRGNEQFF
cdr3_nt: TGTGCCAGCAGCTTAGACCGGGGCAATGAGCAGTTCTTC

j_call: TRBJ1-6
v_call: TRBV4-1
clone_size: -
d_call: TRBD1
cdr3_aa: CASRTGYFSSYNSPLHF
cdr3_nt: TGCGCCAGCAGGACAGGGTACTTCAGCTCCTATAATTCACCCCTCCACTTT

j_call: TRBJ1-2
v_call: TRBV6-1
clone_size: -
d_call: TRBD1
cdr3_aa: CASSEAFGQANYGYTF
cdr3_nt: TGTGCCAGCAGTGAAGCGTTCGGACAGGCTAACTATGGCTACACCTTC

j_call: TRBJ2-3
v_call: TRBV7-3
clone_size: -
d_call: -
cdr3_aa: CASTSGLDTQYF
cdr3_nt: TGTGCCAGCACCTCGGGACTAGATACGCAGTATTTT

j_call: TRBJ2-2
v_call: TRBV27
clone_size: -
d_call: -
cdr3_aa: CASSPTLGGNTGELFF
cdr3_nt: TGTGCCAGCAGTCCGACGTTAGGGGGGAACACCGGGGAGCTGTTTTTT

j_call: TRBJ1-1
v_call: TRBV27
clone_size: -
d_call: TRBD1
cdr3_aa: CASSEDRGNTEAFF
cdr3_nt: TGTGCCAGCAGTGAGGACAGGGGGAACACTGAAGCTTTCTTT

j_call: TRBJ2-2
v_call: TRBV7-2
clone_size: -
d_call: TRBD2
cdr3_aa: CASRPKLAGVFTGELFF
cdr3_nt: TGTGCCAGCAGGCCTAAATTAGCGGGAGTGTTCACCGGGGAGCTGTTTTTT

j_call: TRBJ2-5
v_call: TRBV27
clone_size: -
d_call: TRBD2
cdr3_aa: CASSLSSGSGAETQYF
cdr3_nt: TGTGCCAGCAGTTTATCTAGCGGGAGTGGGGCAGAGACCCAGTACTTC

j_call: TRBJ2-2
v_call: TRBV7-9
clone_size: -
d_call: TRBD1
cdr3_aa: CASSLGQGVTGELFF
cdr3_nt: TGTGCCAGCAGCTTAGGACAGGGAGTTACCGGGGAGCTGTTTTTT

j_call: TRBJ2-1
v_call: TRBV3-1/TRBV3-2
clone_size: -
d_call: TRBD2
cdr3_aa: CASSQVAPAGGPKFF
cdr3_nt: TGTGCCAGCAGCCAAGTCGCCCCGGCGGGGGGGCCAAAGTTCTTC

j_call: TRBJ2-7
v_call: TRBV10-3
clone_size: -
d_call: -
cdr3_aa: CAISESTVLGEQYF
cdr3_nt: TGTGCCATCAGTGAGTCGACAGTCCTGGGGGAGCAGTACTTC

j_call: TRBJ2-7
v_call: TRBV10-3
clone_size: once
d_call: -
cdr3_aa: CAIKIDSAYEQYF
cdr3_nt: TGTGCCATCAAGATAGACAGTGCCTACGAGCAGTACTTC

j_call: TRBJ2-7
v_call: TRBV28
clone_size: -
d_call: TRBD2
cdr3_aa: CASSYPSSGTSGESSYEQYF
cdr3_nt: TGTGCCAGCAGTTACCCCTCCTCCGGGACTAGCGGGGAGAGCTCCTACGAGCAGTACTTC

j_call: TRBJ2-1
v_call: TRBV27
clone_size: -
d_call: -
cdr3_aa: CASSGRAVNNEQFF
cdr3_nt: TGTGCCAGCAGTGGGCGGGCAGTCAACAATGAGCAGTTCTTC

j_call: TRBJ1-4
v_call: TRBV4-1
clone_size: few
d_call: -
cdr3_aa: CASSQDSGLTNEKLFF
cdr3_nt: TGCGCCAGCAGCCAAGATTCGGGGTTAACTAATGAAAAACTGTTTTTT

j_call: TRBJ2-7
v_call: TRBV9
clone_size: -
d_call: -
cdr3_aa: CASSVGTGSSYEQYF
cdr3_nt: TGTGCCAGCAGCGTAGGAACGGGGAGCTCCTACGAGCAGTACTTC

j_call: TRBJ2-1
v_call: TRBV7-9
clone_size: -
d_call: TRBD2
cdr3_aa: CASSLVPRGDYNEQFF
cdr3_nt: TGTGCCAGCAGCTTAGTCCCGCGGGGGGACTACAATGAGCAGTTCTTC

j_call: TRBJ1-1
v_call: TRBV19
clone_size: -
d_call: -
cdr3_aa: CASSLNRGSDTEAFF
cdr3_nt: TGTGCCAGTAGCCTCAATAGGGGGTCGGACACTGAAGCTTTCTTT

j_call: TRBJ2-1
v_call: TRBV27
clone_size: -
d_call: TRBD1
cdr3_aa: CASSLSGTGMNEQFF
cdr3_nt: TGTGCCAGCAGTTTATCCGGGACAGGGATGAATGAGCAGTTCTTC

j_call: TRBJ1-1
v_call: TRBV10-3
clone_size: -
d_call: TRBD1
cdr3_aa: CAISEEGQGMNTEAFF
cdr3_nt: TGTGCCATCAGTGAGGAGGGACAGGGCATGAACACTGAAGCTTTCTTT

j_call: TRBJ2-5
v_call: TRBV7-9
clone_size: once
d_call: -
cdr3_aa: CASSLGQVYRETQYF
cdr3_nt: TGTGCCAGCAGCTTAGGGCAGGTTTATCGGGAGACCCAGTACTTC

j_call: TRBJ1-4
v_call: TRBV28
clone_size: -
d_call: TRBD1
cdr3_aa: CASRTGGEEKLFF
cdr3_nt: TGTGCCAGCAGGACAGGGGGAGAGGAAAAACTGTTTTTT

j_call: TRBJ1-1
v_call: TRBV27
clone_size: -
d_call: -
cdr3_aa: CASSGQNTEAFF
cdr3_nt: TGTGCCAGCAGTGGACAGAACACTGAAGCTTTCTTT

j_call: TRBJ2-3
v_call: TRBV19
clone_size: -
d_call: -
cdr3_aa: CASSIGLARSTDTQYF
cdr3_nt: TGTGCCAGTAGTATAGGGCTAGCGAGGAGCACAGATACGCAGTATTTT

j_call: TRBJ2-5
v_call: TRBV5-6
clone_size: -
d_call: -
cdr3_aa: CASSPNGGSQETQYF
cdr3_nt: TGTGCCAGCAGCCCGAACGGAGGCAGCCAAGAGACCCAGTACTTC

j_call: TRBJ2-3
v_call: TRBV30
clone_size: -
d_call: -
cdr3_aa: CAWSVLRELDTQYF
cdr3_nt: TGTGCCTGGAGTGTACTGAGGGAACTAGATACGCAGTATTTT

j_call: TRBJ1-1
v_call: TRBV6-2/TRBV6-3
clone_size: -
d_call: TRBD1
cdr3_aa: CASSDRENTEAFF
cdr3_nt: TGTGCCAGCAGCGACAGGGAAAACACTGAAGCTTTCTTT

j_call: TRBJ2-3
v_call: TRBV27
clone_size: -
d_call: TRBD2
cdr3_aa: CASRDRLAAYTDTQYF
cdr3_nt: TGTGCCAGCAGGGACAGACTAGCGGCCTACACAGATACGCAGTATTTT

j_call: TRBJ1-1
v_call: TRBV5-4
clone_size: -
d_call: -
cdr3_aa: CASSLGLLMNTEAFF
cdr3_nt: TGTGCCAGCAGCTTGGGATTACTCATGAACACTGAAGCTTTCTTT

j_call: TRBJ2-3
v_call: TRBV19
clone_size: -
d_call: TRBD1
cdr3_aa: CASSPGQGTDTQYF
cdr3_nt: TGTGCCAGTAGTCCGGGACAGGGGACAGATACGCAGTATTTT

j_call: TRBJ1-1
v_call: TRBV28
clone_size: few
d_call: -
cdr3_aa: CVSTANTEAFF
cdr3_nt: TGTGTAAGTACAGCGAACACTGAAGCTTTCTTT

j_call: TRBJ2-7
v_call: TRBV5-4
clone_size: -
d_call: -
cdr3_aa: CASSSKTGSYEQYF
cdr3_nt: TGTGCCAGCAGCTCCAAAACAGGGTCCTACGAGCAGTACTTC

j_call: TRBJ2-5
v_call: TRBV2
clone_size: -
d_call: -
cdr3_aa: CASSVGLAGTQYF
cdr3_nt: TGTGCCAGCAGTGTAGGGCTAGCTGGGACCCAGTACTTC

j_call: TRBJ2-3
v_call: TRBV24-1
clone_size: -
d_call: -
cdr3_aa: CATSERGLASTDTQYF
cdr3_nt: TGTGCCACCAGTGAAAGAGGCTTAGCTAGCACAGATACGCAGTATTTT